Presented here are 16 T cell receptor beta chains from one specimen sequenced in a study of radiotherapy plus CTLA-4 blockade in lung cancer. Only in-frame clones appear in the TCRdb table, and some are missing; sequencing was by immunoSEQ multiplex PCR. Of approximately 80,000 clones listed, 78% are singletons. This material consisted of peripheral blood, taken from a patient treated with radiotherapy plus ipilimumab. Receptors were obtained from a human donor with non-small cell lung cancer whose response to radiotherapy plus ipilimumab could not be evaluated. Some clones in this sample may be carry-over from other donors' samples.

This chain links TRBV9 with TRBJ2-5, with TRBD2 as a possible D gene (7 bases). Germline V gene sequence: CDR1 SGDLS, CDR2 YYNGEE. Trimming removed 4 bases from V and 1 base from J, with 11 bases in between. The CDR3 runs 14 residues. Written as DNA, the CDR3 is TGTGCCAGCAGCCCGGGGGGCTTCCAAGAGACCCAGTACTTC. Translation gives CASSPGGFQETQYF. Together with reference TRBV9 and TRBJ2-5, the CDR3 gives the full variable domain: DSGVTQTPKHLITATGQRVTLRCSPRSGDLSVYWYQQSLDQGLQFLIQYYNGEERAKGNILERFSAQQFPDLHSELNLSSLELGDSALYFCASSPGGFQETQYFGPGTRLLVL.

This rearrangement joins TRBV13 to TRBJ1-6; TRBD1 is a possible D gene (6 bases). The CDR3 is 13 amino acids. Germline CDR1 reads PRHDT; CDR2 reads FYEKMQ (reference sequence). Trimming took 4 bases from V and 10 from J, leaving 11 bases between them. This chain's CDR3 is CASSSRGGSPLHF. In nucleotides, the CDR3 is TGTGCCAGCAGCTCTAGGGGGGGGTCACCCCTCCACTTT.

Here the CDR3 DNA reads TGCGCCAGCAGCGTGCCGGGGGTGTGGGGGGATCTCTACAATGAGCAGTTCTTC. As protein: CASSVPGVWGDLYNEQFF. The chain has TRBV5-1 and TRBJ2-1; the D gene is possibly TRBD2 (6 bases). There are 18 residues in the CDR3. Trimming pared 4 bases from V and 3 bases from J, leaving 23 bases between. Germline V gene lookup returns CDR1 SGHRS and CDR2 YFSETQ.

This clone was counted only a few times. This chain links TRBV18 with TRBJ2-2; D is possibly TRBD2 (5 bases). CDR3 length: 16 amino acids. From germline, CDR1 is KGHSH and CDR2 LQKENI. The V gene lost 3 bases and the J gene lost 3 bases, with 14 bases spanning the gap. The CDR3 region is CASSPSLARHTGELFF. CDR3 sequence (DNA): TGTGCCAGCTCACCTAGTCTAGCCCGCCACACCGGGGAGCTGTTTTTT.

The chain links TRBV27 to TRBJ1-1; the D is unclear. Germline lookup yields CDR1 MNHEY and CDR2 SMNVEV (reference sequence). Trimming took off 5 bases at V and 6 bases at J, with 19 bases between the two ends. The CDR3 has 15 residues. Here the CDR3 reads CASSRVDFSSAEAFF. In DNA form, the CDR3 reads TGTGCCAGCAGTCGAGTTGACTTCAGCAGCGCTGAAGCTTTCTTT.

The rearrangement links TRBV5-1 to TRBJ1-1; D may be TRBD1 (5 bases). CDR1 and CDR2 (germline): SGHRS, YFSETQ. This CDR3 spans 14 amino acids. V shed 5 bases and J shed 5 bases, with 16 bases lying between them. CDR3 in amino acids: CASRKDSVTTEAFF. CDR3 DNA sequence: TGCGCCAGCAGGAAAGACAGCGTTACAACTGAAGCTTTCTTT.

The chain links TRBV7-2 to TRBJ2-1; 11 nucleotides match TRBD2. The CDR3 consists of 17 residues. V lost 5 bases, J lost 9 bases, and 15 bases stayed unmatched. Germline loops: CDR1 SGHTA, CDR2 FQGNSA. CDR3 DNA sequence: TGTGCCAGCAGCCCGCGACATAGCGGGGGGGCCTATAGTGAGCAGTTCTTC. It specifies CASSPRHSGGAYSEQFF.

This clone showed up just once. V gene TRBV7-9 combines with J gene TRBJ2-5; D is perhaps TRBD1 (6 bases). Per germline, CDR1 SEHNR and CDR2 FQNEAQ (reference sequence). The CDR3 spans 14 residues. The ends were cut back, 7 bases at V and 1 base at J, with 13 bases in the middle. The CDR3 DNA reads TGTGCCAGCACCTCCTACAGGGCCCAAGAGACCCAGTACTTC. It codes for CASTSYRAQETQYF.

The J gene is TRBJ2-3, the V gene TRBV5-1; 9 bases are shared with TRBD1. The CDR3 extends over 18 amino acids. Germline CDR1 SGHRS, CDR2 YFSETQ. V shed 4 bases and J 1 base; nucleotides not matched to a gene: 13. The CDR3 here is CASSLGTGSTSGTDTQYF. As DNA, the CDR3 is TGCGCCAGCAGCCTAGGGACAGGGTCCACCTCGGGCACAGATACGCAGTATTTT.

Regarding this clone: One end of the junction varies from germline; a read error may be responsible. Other DNA sequences within the sample encode an identical CDR3. The V gene is TRBV7-8, the J gene TRBJ2-2; 7 nucleotides agree with TRBD1. Germline V gives CDR1 SGHVS, CDR2 FQNEAQ. This CDR3 has 16 residues. This CDR3 reads CASSVPRGSHTGELFF. Here the CDR3 DNA reads TGCGCCAGCAGCGTCCCCAGGGGGAGTCACACCGGGGAGCTGTTTTTT.

This clone was found once. The rearrangement joins TRBV6-5 to TRBJ1-1; a weak D match, TRBD1 (5 bases). The CDR3 consists of 13 residues. CDR1 and CDR2 (germline): MNHEY, SVGAGI. Trimming pared 6 bases from V and 1 base from J, leaving 9 bases between. Here the CDR3 DNA reads TGTGCCAGCAGCAAAAGGGGGAACACTGAAGCTTTCTTT. Its protein is CASSKRGNTEAFF.

J is TRBJ1-1 and V is TRBV6-5, with a possible D match to TRBD1 (5 bases). Germline V gene sequence: CDR1 MNHEY, CDR2 SVGAGI. The V and J ends lost 2 bases and 4 bases respectively, with 8 bases between them. The CDR3 is 13 residues long. Here the CDR3 reads CASSYRGGTEAFF. The CDR3 DNA reads TGTGCCAGCAGTTACAGGGGTGGCACTGAAGCTTTCTTT.

The gene calls are TRBV5-4 and TRBJ2-1, with a tentative D call TRBD2 (6 bases). In germline, CDR1 is SGHNT, CDR2 YYREEE (reference sequence). This CDR3 is built from 15 residues. V lost 0 bases and J 2 bases, leaving 9 bases between the germline ends. CDR3 bases: TGTGCCAGCAGCTTGGGGGGAGGCCCCTACAATGAGCAGTTCTTC. This sequence encodes CASSLGGGPYNEQFF.

This chain connects TRBV5-1 to TRBJ2-7, with TRBD1 matching 8 bases. The CDR3 runs 16 residues. The J segment lost 0 bases and the V segment lost 4 bases, leaving 9 bases of the junction unmatched. CDR1 SGHRS and CDR2 YFSETQ come from the germline V gene. The CDR3 nucleotides read TGCGCCAGCAGCCCACTCGGGCAGGGGGCCTCCTACGAGCAGTACTTC. This sequence encodes CASSPLGQGASYEQYF.

The rearrangement uses TRBV11-2 and TRBJ2-3, with TRBD1 as a possible D gene (6 bases). Per the germline V gene, CDR1 is SGHAT and CDR2 is FQNNGV. This CDR3 comprises 17 residues. V was shortened by 3 bases and J by 2 bases, with 18 bases between the two germline ends. The CDR3 DNA follows: TGTGCCAGCAGCTTGCCTTACCGGACAGCATACACAGATACGCAGTATTTT. It is translated as CASSLPYRTAYTDTQYF.

The chain combines TRBV5-4 with TRBJ2-2; 12 positions match TRBD1. The CDR3 length is 16 residues. V trimming: 3 bases; J trimming: 7 bases; junction bases outside the gene matches: 7. The germline V gene encodes CDR1 SGHNT and CDR2 YYREEE (reference sequence). The DNA for the CDR3 is TGTGCCAGCAGCTGGACCGGGACAGGGGGCTTCGGGGAGCTGTTTTTT. It yields the protein CASSWTGTGGFGELFF. Variable domain in full (rest from reference TRBV5-4 and TRBJ2-2): ETGVTQSPTHLIKTRGQQVTLRCSSQSGHNTVSWYQQALGQGPQFIFQYYREEENGRGNFPPRFSGLQFPNYSSELNVNALELDDSALYLCASSWTGTGGFGELFFGEGSRLTVL.